Given below is one T cell receptor (beta chain) in context. Its specificity is not known. The data derive from a study of T-cell memory formation after mild COVID-19. Whole-study results and caveats: Unconfirmed was the SARS-CoV-2 specificity of second-wave clones that peaked on day 37. Contracting clones localized mainly to CM and EM when CD4+ and mainly to EMRA when CD8+.

TCRdb used MiXCR to reprocess the 5' RACE reads, holding one entry per CDR3 protein. The sample holds 200,000 to 300,000 distinct CDR3 sequences, 15% seen once. V shed 6 bases, J shed 0 bases, and the junction held 6 bases outside the gene matches. Germline V gene sequence: CDR1 MNHNS, CDR2 SASEGT. The CDR3 is 15 amino acids. The rearrangement joins TRBV6-1 to TRBJ1-2; 8 positions agree with TRBD1. This sequence was found in an adult woman who had mild COVID-19 (a few samples of this study predate the infection). Cell type and time point are not known. The specimen sequenced was PBMCs or a T cell subset sorted from them (not recorded which). CDR3 loop: CASRTGDGSNYGYTF. The CDR3 coding sequence is TGTGCCAGCAGGACAGGGGACGGCTCTAACTATGGCTACACCTTC.